Following are 26 T cell receptor beta chains from one sample sequenced in a study of CD8+ T cells in alopecia areata. RNA was isolated and reverse transcribed to cDNA, the sequencing template. The method was immunoSEQ multiplex PCR; TCRdb's version includes in-frame clones alone and lacks a portion of them. The sample comprises 65,000 to 70,000 clones, roughly 57% of which are singletons, and around a sixth rests with the top ten. The sample consisted of CD8+ T cells sorted from blood, taken at week 0. The source of these receptors is a human donor with alopecia areata.

CDR3 region: CASSESSPVHGYTF. The CDR3 nucleotides read TGTGCCAGCAGTGAAAGTTCGCCAGTTCATGGCTACACCTTC. The chain has TRBV25-1 and TRBJ1-2; D is ambiguous. Germline CDR1 MGHDK, CDR2 SYGVNS. This CDR3 is built from 14 residues. Trimming pared 2 bases from V and 6 bases from J, leaving 13 bases between.

V is TRBV4-3 and J is TRBJ1-4, with a tentative D call TRBD1 (6 bases). V was cut by 0 bases and J by 3 bases, with 14 bases left in between. The CDR3 has 17 amino acids. Looked up from germline, CDR1 is LGHNA and CDR2 is YSLEER. CDR3 region: CASSQDSRGSANEKLFF. In DNA, the CDR3 is TGCGCCAGCAGCCAAGATAGCAGGGGTTCAGCTAATGAAAAACTGTTTTTT.

The chain is built from TRBV30 and TRBJ1-1; D not certain. Trimming removed 0 bases from V and 0 bases from J, with 5 bases in between. In germline, CDR1 is GTSNPN, CDR2 SVGIG (reference sequence). This CDR3 has 13 residues. The CDR3 region has the DNA TGTGCCTGGAGTGTCGGAATGAACACTGAAGCTTTCTTT. This sequence encodes CAWSVGMNTEAFF.

The rearrangement joins TRBV7-9 to TRBJ1-2; tentative D call: TRBD1 (6 bases). V dropped 1 base and J dropped 0 bases, with 18 bases sitting between them. The V gene's germline CDR1 is SEHNR and CDR2 FQNEAQ (reference sequence). The CDR3 extends over 18 amino acids. The CDR3 region has the DNA TGTGCCAGCAGCTTAGATGGCCGGTCTAGGACAGCTAACTATGGCTACACCTTC. This gives the protein CASSLDGRSRTANYGYTF.

This clone has at least ten counts. The same CDR3 also results from other DNA sequences found in this sample. J is TRBJ2-4 and V is TRBV28; the D gene is possibly TRBD1 (6 bases). Deletions cut 2 bases from V and 0 bases from J, with 8 bases between. Looked up from germline, CDR1 is MDHEN and CDR2 is SYDVKM. This CDR3 contains 15 residues. The CDR3 reads CASSLGGLAKNIQYF. As DNA, the CDR3 is TGTGCCAGCAGTTTAGGGGGCCTAGCCAAAAACATTCAGTACTTC.

This clone has only a few counts. Here the CDR3 DNA reads TGTGCCAGCAGCTTCACCGGGGGCAGCGCAGATACGCAGTATTTT. Its protein is CASSFTGGSADTQYF. This chain joins TRBV7-9 and TRBJ2-3; D is perhaps TRBD1 or TRBD2 (6 bases each). The CDR3 has 15 residues. Germline CDR1 and CDR2: SEHNR and FQNEAQ (reference sequence). V lost 3 bases to trimming and J lost 4 bases, with 14 bases between them.

The chain joins TRBV4-1 to TRBJ2-3, with TRBD2 matching over 10 bases. V gave up 2 bases and J gave up 7 bases; unmatched junction bases: 9. The CDR3 has 16 amino acids. CDR1 is MGHRA, CDR2 YSYEKL, per germline. This CDR3 reads CASSQLQRGGLNTQYF. Here the CDR3 DNA reads TGCGCCAGCAGCCAATTGCAGCGGGGGGGCCTAAATACGCAGTATTTT.

This clone was seen a handful of times. J is TRBJ2-6 and V is TRBV5-1; the D is unclear. The CDR3 contains 16 residues. The V and J ends lost 4 bases and 0 bases respectively, with 11 bases between them. CDR1 is SGHRS and CDR2 is YFSETQ in the germline V gene. The CDR3 here is CASSPLLVSGANVLTF. As DNA, the CDR3 is TGCGCCAGCAGCCCTTTACTTGTCTCTGGGGCCAACGTCCTGACTTTC.

In DNA form, the CDR3 reads TGTGCCAGTAGTACCCAAACGGACAGGGGGCTGCAAGAGACCCAGTACTTC. It codes for CASSTQTDRGLQETQYF. This sequence joins TRBV19 and TRBJ2-5; 11 bases fit TRBD1. This CDR3 region has 17 residues. Germline V gene lookup returns CDR1 LNHDA and CDR2 SQIVND (reference sequence). The V segment lost 4 bases and the J segment 2 bases; nucleotides outside the gene matches: 9.

CDR3 sequence: CASSLAHFGGNNTEAFF. The CDR3 coding sequence is TGCGCCAGCAGCTTGGCCCATTTTGGAGGAAACAACACTGAAGCTTTCTTT. The chain combines TRBV5-1 with TRBJ1-1; D uncertain. The CDR3 is 17 amino acids. The V gene lost 0 bases and the J gene lost 2 bases, with 17 bases spanning the gap. CDR1 is SGHRS and CDR2 is YFSETQ in the germline V gene.

The V and J genes are TRBV19 and TRBJ2-7; 7 bases match TRBD2. CDR3 length equals 15 residues. Germline values: CDR1 LNHDA, CDR2 SQIVND (reference sequence). The ends lost 0 bases at V and 3 bases at J; junction bases unmatched: 5. CDR3 in amino acids: CASSIDAGANYEQYF. The CDR3 nucleotides read TGTGCCAGTAGTATAGACGCGGGAGCAAACTACGAGCAGTACTTC.

V gene TRBV7-3 combines with J gene TRBJ1-2; the D gene is possibly TRBD1 (5 bases). CDR1 is SGHTA and CDR2 is FQGTGA in the germline V gene. The CDR3 runs 12 residues. V was pared by 2 bases and J by 6 bases, with 7 bases between. The CDR3 region is CASSLQGDGYTF. The CDR3, as DNA: TGTGCCAGCAGCTTACAGGGAGATGGCTACACCTTC.

The J gene is TRBJ2-3, the V gene TRBV29-1, with unresolved D. The germline CDR1 and CDR2 sequences are SQVTM and ANQGSEA. The length of the CDR3 is 11 residues. The V end lost 1 base, the J end lost 7 bases, and 6 bases lay between the germline ends. DNA for the CDR3: TGCAGCGTTGAAGTTCAATATACGCAGTATTTT. Translation: CSVEVQYTQYF.

This clone was picked up a small number of times. The gene calls are TRBV23-1 and TRBJ2-5; a possible D gene is TRBD1 (5 bases). TRBV23-1 is an ORF for which the function is uncertain. The ends were cut back, 4 bases at V and 4 bases at J, with 10 bases in the middle. The CDR3 consists of 13 residues. CDR3 sequence (DNA): TGCGCCAGCAGTCGGGGCAACACAGAGACCCAGTACTTC. This gives the protein CASSRGNTETQYF.

This clone was counted between two and nine times. The rearrangement joins TRBV7-2 to TRBJ1-2; D is ambiguous. Germline-derived CDR1 and CDR2 are SGHTA and FQGNSA. V was pared by 7 bases and J by 8 bases, with 11 bases between. This CDR3 is built from 11 residues. The CDR3: CASTLAVGYTF. CDR3 DNA sequence: TGTGCCAGCACTCTCGCGGTGGGCTACACCTTC.

This sequence joins TRBV19 and TRBJ1-4; possibly TRBD1 for D (5 bases). Deletions cut 6 bases from V and 6 bases from J, with 11 bases between. This CDR3 has 13 residues. The germline CDR1 and CDR2 sequences are LNHDA and SQIVND (reference sequence). This chain's CDR3 is CASRARADEKLFF. The CDR3 DNA follows: TGTGCCAGTAGGGCCAGGGCGGATGAAAAACTGTTTTTT.

This clone was found once. The V gene is TRBV28, the J gene TRBJ2-1, with D hard to call. This CDR3 comprises 13 residues. V gave up 7 bases and J gave up 6 bases, with 13 bases separating them. The germline V gene has CDR1 MDHEN and CDR2 SYDVKM. The CDR3 nucleotides read TGTGCCAGCACTCCTAACCCGAGCAATGAGCAGTTCTTC. It specifies CASTPNPSNEQFF. The full variable domain, its missing parts supplied by reference TRBV28 and TRBJ2-1, is DVKVTQSSRYLVKRTGEKVFLECVQDMDHENMFWYRQDPGLGLRLIYFSYDVKMKEKGDIPEGYSVSREKKERFSLILESASTNQTSMYLCASTPNPSNEQFFGPGTRLTVL.

The gene calls are TRBV7-2 and TRBJ2-7; TRBD2 aligns across 7 bases. The CDR3 is made up of 13 amino acids. Trimming at V came to 8 bases and at J to 3 bases, leaving 7 bases not matched to a gene. Germline assignment: CDR1 SGHTA and CDR2 FQGNSA. CDR3 loop: CASRDYRDYEQYF. CDR3 bases: TGTGCCAGCCGGGACTATCGTGACTACGAGCAGTACTTC.

The chain links TRBV15 to TRBJ1-2, with D possibly TRBD1 on 6 matching bases. Germline V gives CDR1 LNHNV, CDR2 YYDKDF (reference sequence). The CDR3 loop spans 15 amino acids. The V end lost 0 bases, the J end lost 4 bases, and 12 bases lay between the germline ends. CDR3 DNA sequence: TGTGCCACCAGCAGAGAAAGGACAGATTCCTATGGCTACACCTTC. It is translated as CATSRERTDSYGYTF.

To note about this clone: A junction boundary mismatches the germline segment, possibly from a read error. This sequence joins TRBV13 and TRBJ2-1; 16 bases are a match to TRBD2. This CDR3 has 15 amino acids. The germline gives CDR1 PRHDT, CDR2 FYEKMQ (reference sequence). Here the CDR3 reads CASSPGLAGGNEQFF. The DNA for the CDR3 is TGCGCCAGCAGCCCGGGACTAGCGGGAGGGAATGAGCAGTTCTTC.

The chain links TRBV2 to TRBJ1-2; 8 bases line up with TRBD1. CDR3 length: 13 amino acids. The ends lost 1 base at V and 6 bases at J; junction bases unmatched: 1. The germline V gene encodes CDR1 SNHLY and CDR2 FYNNEI. CDR3 sequence: CASSEGGQDGYTF. DNA for the CDR3: TGTGCCAGCAGTGAAGGGGGACAGGATGGCTACACCTTC. Full variable domain (rest looked up from reference TRBV2 and TRBJ1-2): EPEVTQTPSHQVTQMGQEVILRCVPISNHLYFYWYRQILGQKVEFLVSFYNNEISEKSEIFDDQFSVERPDGSNFTLKIRSTKLEDSAMYFCASSEGGQDGYTFGSGTRLTVV.

The table lists this clone with a few counts. Germline is not matched at one junction end, which may reflect a read error. The chain couples TRBV5-5 to TRBJ1-2; 7 bases fit TRBD1. Germline V CDR1 and CDR2: SGHKS, YYEKEE (reference sequence). This CDR3 has 11 residues. The CDR3 sequence: CASSRGQTVNF. As DNA, the CDR3 is TGTGCCAGCAGCAGGGGACAGACCGTGAACTTC.

The chain combines TRBV4-1 with TRBJ2-7, with a possible D match to TRBD2 (5 bases). Germline V gene data show CDR1 as MGHRA and CDR2 as YSYEKL. The CDR3 loop spans 14 amino acids. The V and J ends lost 4 bases and 2 bases respectively, with 12 bases between them. CDR3 region: CASSPGPTTYEQYF. Here the CDR3 DNA reads TGCGCCAGCAGCCCCGGGCCGACTACCTACGAGCAGTACTTC.

In its sample, this clone was seen a few times. The chain is built from TRBV5-6 and TRBJ2-5; 7 bases agree with TRBD2. CDR3 length equals 14 residues. The V gene end was trimmed by 1 base and the J gene end by 2 bases; junction bases not matched to a gene: 2. CDR1 and CDR2 (germline): SGHDT, YYEEEE. This CDR3 is CASSLRGEQETQYF. DNA of the CDR3: TGTGCCAGCAGCTTGCGGGGGGAACAAGAGACCCAGTACTTC.

This clone has a single count. This specimen includes other DNA sequences encoding the same CDR3. V is TRBV27 and J is TRBJ2-6; D uncertain. The CDR3 is 13 amino acids. The germline V gene has CDR1 MNHEY and CDR2 SMNVEV (reference sequence). The V end lost 3 bases, the J end lost 1 base, and 1 base lay between the germline ends. CDR3 region: CASSFSGANVLTF. Written as DNA, the CDR3 is TGTGCCAGCAGTTTTTCTGGGGCCAACGTCCTGACTTTC.

This rearrangement joins TRBV5-1 to TRBJ1-1; D is unresolved. Germline-derived CDR1 and CDR2 are SGHRS and YFSETQ. Trimming shortened V by 2 bases and J by 8 bases, and 7 bases separated the two germline ends. The CDR3 extends over 11 amino acids. The DNA of the CDR3 is TGCGCCAGCAGCTTTAAGGGAGAAGCTTTCTTT. Translated, it gives CASSFKGEAFF.